These 31 T cell receptor beta chains were sequenced from one sample in a study of a mutant IDH1 vaccine in newly diagnosed glioma. These receptors have no known antigen. Specified time point: week 23, last vaccination. Every single dose of the vaccine, 300 ug of mutant IDH1 20-mer peptide, came with topical imiquimod. TCRdb's table, derived via immunoSEQ multiplex PCR, lists solely in-frame clones and lacks some. In the table there are about 54,000 clones, more than 75% of which are singletons. The sample was PBMCs, taken from a glioma patient whose treatment included an IDH1 peptide vaccine. The source is a man aged 35 to 55 with glioma.

This chain uses TRBV6-5 with TRBJ2-7; perhaps TRBD1 as D (5 bases). The CDR3 spans 14 residues. The germline V gene encodes CDR1 MNHEY and CDR2 SVGAGI. Trimming took 2 bases from V and 1 from J, leaving 9 bases between them. The DNA of the CDR3 is TGTGCCAGCAGTTACAAACAGGAGTCCTACGAGCAGTACTTC. It translates to CASSYKQESYEQYF.

The chain carries TRBV5-6 and TRBJ1-4; D gene ambiguous. Germline-derived CDR1 and CDR2 are SGHDT and YYEEEE. V lost 6 bases and J 3 bases, leaving 9 bases between the germline ends. The CDR3 consists of 13 residues. CDR3 nucleotide sequence: TGTGCCAGCATCGTTAGGTCTAATGAAAAACTGTTTTTT. This sequence encodes CASIVRSNEKLFF.

This clone was observed a single time. The genes are TRBV5-1 and TRBJ1-5, with D maybe TRBD1 (5 bases). CDR1 and CDR2 (germline): SGHRS, YFSETQ. Trimming removed 2 bases at V and 2 bases at J, with 11 bases between. The CDR3 length is 15 residues. The CDR3 sequence: CASSFEGAGNQPQHF. The CDR3 DNA is TGCGCCAGCAGCTTCGAAGGGGCGGGCAATCAGCCCCAGCATTTT.

This sequence joins TRBV15 and TRBJ2-3; D is ambiguous. The germline V gene encodes CDR1 LNHNV and CDR2 YYDKDF (reference sequence). CDR3 size: 14 residues. The ends were cut back, 1 base at V and 5 bases at J, with 10 bases in the middle. CDR3 nucleotide sequence: TGTGCCACCAGCAGAGGAATGAACCGAGATACGCAGTATTTT. It yields the protein CATSRGMNRDTQYF.

Here the CDR3 DNA reads TGTGCCAGCAGCCAACTCTACGGGACTAATAACAATGAGCAGTTCTTC. Its translation: CASSQLYGTNNNEQFF. The chain employs TRBV4-2 and TRBJ2-1, with 7 bases aligning to TRBD2. Germline V gene sequence: CDR1 LGHNA, CDR2 YNFKEQ. This CDR3 is built from 16 residues. V lost 2 bases, J lost 5 bases, and 9 bases stayed unmatched.

V and J are TRBV27 and TRBJ1-1, with D unresolved. Trimming stripped 4 bases from V and 2 bases from J, with 11 bases between. Germline CDR1 is MNHEY and CDR2 is SMNVEV (reference sequence). The CDR3 loop spans 14 amino acids. The CDR3 loop reads CASSWSVTNTEAFF. The CDR3 nucleotides are TGTGCCAGCAGTTGGTCCGTAACAAACACTGAAGCTTTCTTT.

This rearrangement joins TRBV15 to TRBJ2-7, with D uncertain. With 5 bases removed from V and 3 bases from J, the gap between germline ends came to 11 bases. CDR3 length equals 13 residues. The V gene's germline CDR1 is LNHNV and CDR2 YYDKDF (reference sequence). The CDR3 loop reads CATSGTNGYEQYF. The CDR3 DNA is TGTGCCACCAGCGGCACCAATGGCTACGAGCAGTACTTC.

The V call is TRBV7-2, the J call TRBJ2-5; D not certain. The CDR3 is 17 residues long. In germline, CDR1 is SGHTA, CDR2 FQGNSA. Deletions cut 5 bases from V and 1 base from J, with 20 bases between. The CDR3 protein is CASSPQPVGRVQETQYF. CDR3 sequence (DNA): TGTGCCAGCAGCCCCCAGCCAGTAGGTAGAGTCCAAGAGACCCAGTACTTC.

CDR3 sequence (DNA): TGTGCCAGCAGTGAGGGGGACACCGGGGAGCTGTTTTTT. Amino acids: CASSEGDTGELFF. The chain uses TRBV6-4 and TRBJ2-2; D could derive from TRBD1 or TRBD2 (5 bases each). V lost 3 bases and J lost 3, with 5 bases in between. Germline V gene sequence: CDR1 MRHNA, CDR2 SNTAGT. The CDR3 contains 13 residues.

The chain combines TRBV7-9 with TRBJ2-2; D gene ambiguous. V lost 2 bases and J 3 bases, leaving 10 bases between the germline ends. This CDR3 contains 15 residues. The germline gives CDR1 SEHNR, CDR2 FQNEAQ (reference sequence). The CDR3 nucleotides read TGTGCCAGCAGCTTATTGGGGTACTACACCGGGGAGCTGTTTTTT. This translates into CASSLLGYYTGELFF.

Only one count was recorded for this clone. The rearrangement uses TRBV6-6 and TRBJ1-5, with a tentative D call TRBD1 (6 bases). The CDR3 is made up of 13 amino acids. V was clipped by 8 bases and J by 6 bases, with 14 bases between them. From germline, CDR1 is MNHNY and CDR2 SVGAGI (reference sequence). CDR3 amino acids: CASRDNFGQPQHF. In DNA, the CDR3 is TGTGCCAGCCGGGACAATTTCGGTCAGCCCCAGCATTTT.

The rearrangement joins TRBV6-1 to TRBJ2-4, with D maybe TRBD1 (5 bases). V was shortened by 9 bases and J by 0 bases, with 15 bases between the two germline ends. This CDR3 has 15 residues. Germline V gives CDR1 MNHNS, CDR2 SASEGT. Written as DNA, the CDR3 is TGTGCCAGTTACGACAAAAGGGGAGCCAAAAACATTCAGTACTTC. Translation gives CASYDKRGAKNIQYF.

The chain employs TRBV5-1 and TRBJ2-3, with TRBD1 matching over 10 bases. Germline V gene lookup returns CDR1 SGHRS and CDR2 YFSETQ. There are 16 residues in the CDR3. The junction had 10 bases not matched to a gene; V was cut back by 4 bases and J by 5 bases. CDR3 sequence (DNA): TGCGCCAGCAGCCCACGACAGGGGGCGCGTGTAGATACGCAGTATTTT. Translation gives CASSPRQGARVDTQYF.

This sequence joins TRBV19 and TRBJ2-7; 9 bases map to TRBD1. This CDR3 is 15 amino acids long. Looked up from germline, CDR1 is LNHDA and CDR2 is SQIVND (reference sequence). The J segment lost 3 bases and the V segment lost 3 bases, leaving 6 bases of the junction unmatched. CDR3 bases: TGTGCCAGTAGTATTATCGGGACAGGGTACTACGAGCAGTACTTC. It codes for CASSIIGTGYYEQYF.

The gene calls are TRBV18 and TRBJ2-7, with 7 bases fitting TRBD1. Germline CDR1 is KGHSH and CDR2 is LQKENI. The CDR3 is made up of 15 amino acids. The V and J ends lost 3 bases and 2 bases, in that order; junction bases with no gene match: 7. The CDR3 DNA reads as TGTGCCAGCTCACCTTTCGGGACAGATACCTACGAGCAGTACTTC. Encoded protein: CASSPFGTDTYEQYF.

The CDR3: CASSFGQDAEAFF. The CDR3 DNA follows: TGTGCCAGCAGTTTCGGGCAGGACGCTGAAGCTTTCTTT. The rearrangement links TRBV27 to TRBJ1-1; D is undetermined. Germline CDR1 MNHEY, CDR2 SMNVEV (reference sequence). The CDR3 consists of 13 residues. Deletions cut 3 bases from V and 6 bases from J, with 11 bases between.

The V call is TRBV7-9, the J call TRBJ2-7; D ambiguous. Germline V gives CDR1 SEHNR, CDR2 FQNEAQ (reference sequence). This CDR3 has 12 amino acids. V lost 8 bases and J 3 bases, leaving 11 bases between the germline ends. CDR3 residues: CASSGDHYEQYF. CDR3 nucleotides: TGTGCCAGCTCGGGCGATCACTACGAGCAGTACTTC.

The V gene is TRBV5-1, the J gene TRBJ1-1; D is unclear. V gave up 1 base and J gave up 6 bases, with 13 bases separating them. Looked up from germline, CDR1 is SGHRS and CDR2 is YFSETQ. The CDR3 covers 14 residues. In DNA form, the CDR3 reads TGCGCCAGCAGCTTGAGTACTGGCGGGTCTGAAGCTTTCTTT. As protein: CASSLSTGGSEAFF.

The J gene is TRBJ2-7, the V gene TRBV19; 7 bases line up with TRBD1. This CDR3 contains 16 residues. V shed 5 bases and J 10 bases; nucleotides not matched to a gene: 20. Germline values: CDR1 LNHDA, CDR2 SQIVND (reference sequence). CDR3 in DNA: TGTGCCAGTAGTCCCCGGATGACAGGGATGGTTATAGGACAGTACTTC. It encodes CASSPRMTGMVIGQYF. Using reference TRBV19 and TRBJ2-7 for the parts outside the CDR3, the full variable domain is DGGITQSPKYLFRKEGQNVTLSCEQNLNHDAMYWYRQDPGQGLRLIYYSQIVNDFQKGDIAEGYSVSREKKESFPLTVTSAQKNPTAFYLCASSPRMTGMVIGQYFGPGTRLTVT.

The chain employs TRBV27 and TRBJ2-5; D gene uncertain. Trimming left V 2 bases short and J 5 bases short, with 15 bases between. There are 15 residues in the CDR3. The germline gives CDR1 MNHEY, CDR2 SMNVEV (reference sequence). CDR3 DNA sequence: TGTGCCAGCAGTTTACCGTGGAGAGCTGGGGAGACCCAGTACTTC. Protein: CASSLPWRAGETQYF.

The V gene is TRBV29-1, the J gene TRBJ2-7, with D maybe TRBD2 (5 bases). Trimming took off 4 bases at V and 2 bases at J, with 12 bases between the two ends. The germline V gene has CDR1 SQVTM and CDR2 ANQGSEA. The CDR3 has 13 amino acids. CDR3 nucleotide sequence: TGCAGCGTTGGTGGGAGACCAACCTACGAGCAGTACTTC. Protein sequence: CSVGGRPTYEQYF.

The genes are TRBV5-6 and TRBJ2-5; 7 bases align to TRBD2. Matching the DNA end better, TRBJ2-7 makes the J call doubtful. This CDR3 is 14 amino acids long. Germline-derived CDR1 and CDR2 are SGHDT and YYEEEE. CDR3 loop: CASSLISPGGEQYF. CDR3 nucleotide sequence: TGTGCCAGCAGTCTTATTTCGCCGGGGGGCGAGCAGTACTTC.

CDR3 sequence: CASSLAGLQETQYF. In DNA, the CDR3 is TGTGCCAGCAGCTTGGCGGGACTTCAAGAGACCCAGTACTTC. The chain carries TRBV7-2 and TRBJ2-5; maybe TRBD2 (6 bases). The CDR3 is 14 residues long. In germline, CDR1 is SGHTA, CDR2 FQGNSA. V was clipped by 3 bases and J by 2 bases, with 10 bases between them.

The genes are TRBV6-4 and TRBJ2-2, with 7 bases matching TRBD1. The CDR3 totals 14 residues. J was trimmed by 3 bases and V by 6 bases; bases with no gene match: 4. Germline loops: CDR1 MRHNA, CDR2 SNTAGT. CDR3 DNA: TGTGCCAGCAGGACAGGGCTCGACACCGGGGAGCTGTTTTTT. Its protein is CASRTGLDTGELFF.

The chain combines TRBV7-8 with TRBJ2-7; D might be TRBD1 (6 bases). CDR1 and CDR2 from the germline V gene are SGHVS and FQNEAQ. The V end was cut by 1 base, the J end by 6 bases, with 13 bases between. This CDR3 has 14 residues. CDR3 region: CASSLVYRVGEQYF. The CDR3 coding sequence is TGTGCCAGCAGCTTAGTATACAGGGTAGGCGAGCAGTACTTC.

V and J are TRBV7-3 and TRBJ1-1; D is unclear. Germline V gene lookup returns CDR1 SGHTA and CDR2 FQGTGA. V lost 1 base, J lost 5 bases, and 8 bases lay in between. The CDR3 has 13 residues. The CDR3 DNA reads TGTGCCAGCAGCTTAAGGGGTTTGACTGAAGCTTTCTTT. This sequence encodes CASSLRGLTEAFF.

The chain joins TRBV5-5 to TRBJ1-4; unclear D gene. V was cut by 1 base and J by 8 bases, with 9 bases left in between. Germline CDR1 SGHKS, CDR2 YYEKEE (reference sequence). CDR3 length equals 13 residues. This CDR3 reads CASSLTPREKLFF. The CDR3 DNA reads TGTGCCAGCAGCTTGACTCCAAGGGAAAAACTGTTTTTT.

The chain is built from TRBV6-5 and TRBJ2-7; D is possibly TRBD1 (5 bases). Germline-derived CDR1 and CDR2 are MNHEY and SVGAGI. V shed 2 bases and J shed 0 bases, with 11 bases lying between them. CDR3 length equals 15 residues. CDR3 coding DNA: TGTGCCAGCAGTTACGGGGCGGCCAGCTCCTACGAGCAGTACTTC. Translated, it gives CASSYGAASSYEQYF.

This chain links TRBV2 with TRBJ2-1; 9 bases agree with TRBD2. The CDR3 runs to 14 residues. After removal of 8 bases from V and 5 bases from J, the junction contained 7 bases not matched to a gene. Germline CDR1 SNHLY, CDR2 FYNNEI. This CDR3 is CASFGLAMHNEQFF. In DNA form, the CDR3 reads TGTGCCAGCTTCGGACTAGCGATGCACAATGAGCAGTTCTTC.

The chain has TRBV4-2 and TRBJ1-1; D gene ambiguous. This CDR3 spans 12 amino acids. V lost 4 bases and J 7 bases, leaving 10 bases between the germline ends. The germline V gene encodes CDR1 LGHNA and CDR2 YNFKEQ. The CDR3: CASSPTDHEAFF. CDR3 nucleotide sequence: TGTGCCAGCAGCCCCACCGATCATGAAGCTTTCTTT.

This CDR3 is CASSPPQGASSYEQYF. CDR3 DNA sequence: TGTGCCAGCAGTCCCCCCCAGGGGGCGAGCAGCTACGAGCAGTACTTC. The J gene is TRBJ2-7, the V gene TRBV28; TRBD1 matches 8 bases. V dropped 5 bases and J dropped 3; count of bases not matched to a gene: 12. This CDR3 region has 16 residues. Germline loops: CDR1 MDHEN, CDR2 SYDVKM.